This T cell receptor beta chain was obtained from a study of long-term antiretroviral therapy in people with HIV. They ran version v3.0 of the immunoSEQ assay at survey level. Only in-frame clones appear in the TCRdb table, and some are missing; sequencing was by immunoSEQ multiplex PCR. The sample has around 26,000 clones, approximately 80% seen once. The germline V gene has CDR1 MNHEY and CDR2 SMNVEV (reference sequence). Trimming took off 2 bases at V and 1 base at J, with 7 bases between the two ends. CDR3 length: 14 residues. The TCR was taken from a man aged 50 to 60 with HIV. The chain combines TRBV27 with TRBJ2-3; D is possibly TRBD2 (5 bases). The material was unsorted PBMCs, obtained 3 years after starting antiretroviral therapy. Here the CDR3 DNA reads TGTGCCAGCAGTTTAGTGGAGGGCACAGATACGCAGTATTTT. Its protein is CASSLVEGTDTQYF.